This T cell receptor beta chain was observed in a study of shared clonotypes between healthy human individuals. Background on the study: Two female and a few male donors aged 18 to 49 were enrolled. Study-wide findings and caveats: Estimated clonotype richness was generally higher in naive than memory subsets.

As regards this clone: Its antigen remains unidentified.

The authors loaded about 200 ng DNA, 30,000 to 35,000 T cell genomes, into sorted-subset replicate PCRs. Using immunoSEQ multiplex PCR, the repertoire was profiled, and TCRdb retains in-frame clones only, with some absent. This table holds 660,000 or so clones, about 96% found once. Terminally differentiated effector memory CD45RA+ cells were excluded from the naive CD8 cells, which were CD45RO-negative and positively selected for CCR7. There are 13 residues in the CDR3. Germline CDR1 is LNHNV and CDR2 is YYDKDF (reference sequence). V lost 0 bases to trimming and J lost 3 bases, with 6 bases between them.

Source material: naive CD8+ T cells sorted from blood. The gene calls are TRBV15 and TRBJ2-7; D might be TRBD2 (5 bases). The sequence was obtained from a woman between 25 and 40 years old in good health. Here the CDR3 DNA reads TGTGCCACCAGCAGAGATACTAGCTACGAGCAGTACTTC. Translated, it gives CATSRDTSYEQYF.